This T cell receptor (beta chain) was recovered during a study of T-cell memory formation after mild COVID-19 listed by TCRdb under 2021. A note on the overall study: Most TCR sequence clusters were specific to one of the two donors. Longitudinal TCRalpha and TCRbeta repertoire sequencing tracked T-cell clones expanding and contracting after mild COVID-19 in a couple of donors. Two young, previously healthy adult volunteers made up the cohort, one male and one female.

Instrument on record: Illumina NovaSeq 6000. TCRalpha and TCRbeta cDNA libraries were constructed by 5'RACE with constant-segment primers, with sample barcodes and unique molecular identifiers being introduced. Trizol reagent was used to extract RNA from every sample. Library amplification was performed in two PCR steps, and a second sample barcode and Illumina TruSeq adapters were introduced in the second step. Libraries were sequenced on an Illumina NovaSeq with 2 x 150 bp paired-end reads. The source study handled its data this way. Reads were demultiplexed and collapsed into UMI-guided consensus sequences with migec v1.2.7. With mixcr v2.1.11, UMI consensuses were aligned to TRA and TRB V and J templates and assembled into clonotypes. A clonotype was counted as expanded or contracted only when both edgeR and NoisET called the clonotype significant, with the noise models trained on biological replicates. For edgeR calls, a false discovery rate-adjusted p below 0.01 and a log2 fold-change threshold of 1 were applied. As an exploratory analysis of dynamics, PCA with hierarchical clustering was applied to max-normalized trajectories of the 1000 most abundant clonotypes. Separately sequenced CD4+ and CD8+ repertoires were used to assign a CD4 or CD8 phenotype to each responding clone. TCRdb trimmed public reads at Q25 via fastp, called clones via MiXCR and kept in-frame beta chains. Rows merge per CDR3 protein into single entries with the most common DNA and genes. For this entry, the V and J calls and clone size follow TCRdb and not the study's own pipeline. The sample table shows about 150,000 distinct CDR3 sequences, and 10% to 15% are seen once. More than 3% of the sample is held by the ten biggest clonotypes.

Ficoll-Paque density gradient centrifugation was the method used to isolate PBMCs. A note on this clonotype: Its antigen is not yet known. The sample holds no much larger clone one base away, and base qualities are not on file.

From cysteine to phenylalanine, the CDR3 is 15 amino acids long. Left in the record is the CDR3 DNA by itself, 45 bases read in frame from the first base. The germline V gene yields SGHNT for CDR1 and YENEEA for CDR2. V and J lose 5 bases and 3 bases, and a span of 15 bases separates them. The paper as a whole reports these results and caveats: Balanced CD4/CD8 phenotypes were observed for clones contracting from day 15 to 85, whereas a bias towards CD4+ was observed for a second wave of clones expanding from day 15 to 37. Whether the second-wave clones peaking on day 37 were SARS-CoV-2 specific was not confirmed. Some responding clones were detected in pre-infection memory, which suggested that pre-existing cross-reactive memory T cells had joined the SARS-CoV-2 response. Only a couple of mild cases were covered by the study, and larger cohorts that include severe cases with pre-infection samples were considered necessary. Contracting CD4+ clones appeared mostly in the CM and EM memory subsets, whereas CD8+ clones were enriched in EMRA.

Input material: PBMCs or a T cell subset sorted from them (not recorded which). This receptor chain uses TRBV11-3 and TRBJ2-3; the D gene is possibly TRBD2, with 5 bases matching. This clonotype originated in a man younger than 35 who had mild COVID-19 (a few samples of this study predate the infection). The sample titles of this study are shuffled in the database, so cell type and time point are left out; the donor was told from shared clones. The CDR3 has the sequence CASSLFGGLTDTQYF. The DNA reads as follows: TGTGCCAGCAGCCTCTTTGGCGGACTGACAGATACGCAGTATTTT. Supplemented by the reference TRBV11-3 and TRBJ2-3 proteins around the CDR3, the complete variable domain is EAGVVQSPRYKIIEKKQPVAFWCNPISGHNTLYWYLQNLGQGPELLIRYENEEAVDDSQLPKDRFSAERLKGVDSTLKIQPAELGDSAVYLCASSLFGGLTDTQYFGPGTRLTVL.